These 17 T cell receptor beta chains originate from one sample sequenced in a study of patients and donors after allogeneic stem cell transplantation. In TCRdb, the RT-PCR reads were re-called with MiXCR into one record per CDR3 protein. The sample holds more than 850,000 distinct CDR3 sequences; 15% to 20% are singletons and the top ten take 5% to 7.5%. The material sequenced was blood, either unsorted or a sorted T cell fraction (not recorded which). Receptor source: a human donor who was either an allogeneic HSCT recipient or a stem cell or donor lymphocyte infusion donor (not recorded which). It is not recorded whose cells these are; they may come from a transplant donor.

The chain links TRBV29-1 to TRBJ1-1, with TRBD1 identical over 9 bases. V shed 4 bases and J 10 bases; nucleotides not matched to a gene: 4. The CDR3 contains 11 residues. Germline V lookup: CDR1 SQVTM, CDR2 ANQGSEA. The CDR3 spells CSVAGDRVAFF. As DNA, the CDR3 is TGCAGCGTTGCCGGGGACAGGGTAGCTTTCTTT.

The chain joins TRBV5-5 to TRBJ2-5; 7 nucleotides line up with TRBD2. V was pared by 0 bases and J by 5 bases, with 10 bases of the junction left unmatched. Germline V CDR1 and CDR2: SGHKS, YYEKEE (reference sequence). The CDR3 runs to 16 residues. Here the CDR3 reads CASSLVGGNIGETQYF. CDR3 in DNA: TGTGCCAGCAGCTTGGTCGGGGGGAACATCGGTGAGACCCAGTACTTC.

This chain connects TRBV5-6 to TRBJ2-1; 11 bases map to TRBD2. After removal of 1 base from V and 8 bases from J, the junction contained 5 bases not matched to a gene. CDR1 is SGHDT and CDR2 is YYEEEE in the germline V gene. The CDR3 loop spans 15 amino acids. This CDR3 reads CASSLILAGVDEQFF. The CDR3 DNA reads TGTGCCAGCAGCTTGATACTAGCGGGAGTTGATGAGCAGTTCTTC. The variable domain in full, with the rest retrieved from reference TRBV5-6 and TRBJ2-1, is DAGVTQSPTHLIKTRGQQVTLRCSPKSGHDTVSWYQQALGQGPQFIFQYYEEEERQRGNFPDRFSGHQFPNYSSELNVNALLLGDSALYLCASSLILAGVDEQFFGPGTRLTVL.

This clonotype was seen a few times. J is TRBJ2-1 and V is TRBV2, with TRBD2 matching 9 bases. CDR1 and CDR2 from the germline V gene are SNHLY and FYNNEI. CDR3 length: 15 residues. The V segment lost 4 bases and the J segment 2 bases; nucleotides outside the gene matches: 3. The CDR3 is CASSGLAGAYNEQFF. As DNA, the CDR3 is TGTGCCAGCAGTGGTTTAGCGGGAGCCTACAATGAGCAGTTCTTC.

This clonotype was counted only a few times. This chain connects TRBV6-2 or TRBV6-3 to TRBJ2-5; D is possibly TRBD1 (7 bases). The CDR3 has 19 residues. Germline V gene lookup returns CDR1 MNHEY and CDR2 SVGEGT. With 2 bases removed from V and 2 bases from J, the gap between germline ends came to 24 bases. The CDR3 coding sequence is TGTGCCAGCAGTTACGGTCTACGGGCAGGGGGGAGTCGGCAAGAGACCCAGTACTTC. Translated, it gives CASSYGLRAGGSRQETQYF.

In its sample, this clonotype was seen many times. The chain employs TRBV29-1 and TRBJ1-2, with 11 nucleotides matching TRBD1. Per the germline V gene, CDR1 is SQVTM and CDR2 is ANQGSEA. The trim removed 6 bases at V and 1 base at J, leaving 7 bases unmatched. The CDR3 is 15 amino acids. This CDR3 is CSVDSGTGGNYGYTF. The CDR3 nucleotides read TGCAGCGTCGATTCCGGGACAGGGGGTAACTATGGCTACACCTTC.

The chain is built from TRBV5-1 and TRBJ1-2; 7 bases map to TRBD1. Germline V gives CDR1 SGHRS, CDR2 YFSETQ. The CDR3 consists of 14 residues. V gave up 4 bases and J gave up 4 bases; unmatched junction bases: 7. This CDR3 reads CASSTRQGAYGYTF. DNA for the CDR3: TGCGCCAGCAGCACCAGACAGGGCGCCTATGGCTACACCTTC. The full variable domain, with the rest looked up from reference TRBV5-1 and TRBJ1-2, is KAGVTQTPRYLIKTRGQQVTLSCSPISGHRSVSWYQQTPGQGLQFLFEYFSETQRNKGNFPGRFSGRQFSNSRSEMNVSTLELGDSALYLCASSTRQGAYGYTFGSGTRLTVV.

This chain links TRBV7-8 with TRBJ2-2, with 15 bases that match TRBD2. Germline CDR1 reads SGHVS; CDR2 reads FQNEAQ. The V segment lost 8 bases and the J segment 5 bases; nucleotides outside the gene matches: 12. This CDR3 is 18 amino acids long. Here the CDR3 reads CASLGLAGGPSGTGELFF. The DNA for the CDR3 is TGTGCCAGCTTAGGACTAGCGGGAGGGCCGTCGGGTACCGGGGAGCTGTTTTTT.

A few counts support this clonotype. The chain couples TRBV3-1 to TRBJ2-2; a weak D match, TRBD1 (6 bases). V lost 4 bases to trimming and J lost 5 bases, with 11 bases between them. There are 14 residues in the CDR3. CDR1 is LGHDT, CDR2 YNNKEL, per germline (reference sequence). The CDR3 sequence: CASSLGHRTGELFF. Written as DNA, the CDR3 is TGTGCCAGCAGCCTGGGACACCGTACCGGGGAGCTGTTTTTT. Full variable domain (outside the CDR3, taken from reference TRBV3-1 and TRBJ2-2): DTAVSQTPKYLVTQMGNDKSIKCEQNLGHDTMYWYKQDSKKFLKIMFSYNNKELIINETVPNRFSPKSPDKAHLNLHINSLELGDSAVYFCASSLGHRTGELFFGEGSRLTVL.

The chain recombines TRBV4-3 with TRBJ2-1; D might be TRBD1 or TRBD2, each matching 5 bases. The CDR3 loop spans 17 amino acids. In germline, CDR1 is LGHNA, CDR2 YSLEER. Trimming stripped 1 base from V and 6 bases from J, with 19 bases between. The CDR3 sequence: CASSQVKGTGNLNEQFF. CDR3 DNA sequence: TGCGCCAGCAGCCAAGTGAAGGGGACGGGGAACCTCAATGAGCAGTTCTTC.

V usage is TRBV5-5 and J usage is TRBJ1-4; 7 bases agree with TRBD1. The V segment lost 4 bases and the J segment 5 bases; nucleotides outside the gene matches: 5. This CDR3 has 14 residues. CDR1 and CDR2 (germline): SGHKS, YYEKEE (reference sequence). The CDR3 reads CASSPGQPNEKLFF. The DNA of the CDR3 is TGTGCCAGCAGCCCGGGACAGCCAAATGAAAAACTGTTTTTT.

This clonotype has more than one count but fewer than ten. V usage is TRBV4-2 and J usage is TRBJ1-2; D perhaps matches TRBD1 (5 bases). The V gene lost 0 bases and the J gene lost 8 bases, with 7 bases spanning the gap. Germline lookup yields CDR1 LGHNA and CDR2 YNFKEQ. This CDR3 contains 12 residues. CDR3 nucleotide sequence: TGTGCCAGCAGCCAAGATTGGGGCGGCTACACCTTC. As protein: CASSQDWGGYTF.

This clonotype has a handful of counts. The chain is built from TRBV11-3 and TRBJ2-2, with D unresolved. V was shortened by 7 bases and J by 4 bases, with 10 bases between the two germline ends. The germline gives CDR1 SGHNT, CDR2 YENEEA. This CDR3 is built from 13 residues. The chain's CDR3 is CASTVVGTGELFF. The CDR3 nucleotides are TGTGCCAGCACCGTGGTGGGCACCGGGGAGCTGTTTTTT.

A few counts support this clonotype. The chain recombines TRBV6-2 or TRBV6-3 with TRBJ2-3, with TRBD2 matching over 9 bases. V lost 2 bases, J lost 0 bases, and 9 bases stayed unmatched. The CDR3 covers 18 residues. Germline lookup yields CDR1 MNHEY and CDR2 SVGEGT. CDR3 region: CASSYAIGTSPSTDTQYF. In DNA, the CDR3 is TGTGCCAGCAGTTACGCCATCGGGACTAGCCCTAGCACAGATACGCAGTATTTT.

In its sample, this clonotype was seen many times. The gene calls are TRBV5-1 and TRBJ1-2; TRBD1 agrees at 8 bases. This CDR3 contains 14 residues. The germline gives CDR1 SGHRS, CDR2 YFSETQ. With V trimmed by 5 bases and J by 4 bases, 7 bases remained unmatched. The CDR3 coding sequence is TGCGCCAGCAGGTACCGGACAGGGATCTATGGCTACACCTTC. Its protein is CASRYRTGIYGYTF. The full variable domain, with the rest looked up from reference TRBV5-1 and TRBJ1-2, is KAGVTQTPRYLIKTRGQQVTLSCSPISGHRSVSWYQQTPGQGLQFLFEYFSETQRNKGNFPGRFSGRQFSNSRSEMNVSTLELGDSALYLCASRYRTGIYGYTFGSGTRLTVV.

CDR3 in DNA: TGTGCCAGCAGTAACCGGGCCATACGGACTGAAGCTTTCTTT. It encodes CASSNRAIRTEAFF. The chain links TRBV6-1 to TRBJ1-1; D is uncertain. CDR1 is MNHNS, CDR2 SASEGT, per germline. The CDR3 has 14 amino acids. V lost 5 bases to trimming and J lost 5 bases, with 15 bases between them.

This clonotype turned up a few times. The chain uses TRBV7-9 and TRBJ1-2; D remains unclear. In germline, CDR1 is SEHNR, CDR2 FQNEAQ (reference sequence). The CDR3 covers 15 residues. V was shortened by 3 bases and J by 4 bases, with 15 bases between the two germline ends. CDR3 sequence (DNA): TGTGCCAGCAGCTTTGGGAGTTTTAGTAGCTATGGCTACACCTTC. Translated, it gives CASSFGSFSSYGYTF.